These T cell receptor beta chains were read from a single sample in a study of beta chain features in type 1 diabetes. Libraries were prepared by immunoSEQ multiplex PCR; TCRdb keeps only in-frame clonotypes and omits some of them. This sample carries 970,000 or so clones, about 17% of them seen once, and the ten largest clones take 0.023%. The sample consisted of naive CD4+ T cells from blood. Receptors were obtained from a woman aged 18-35 years in good health. The CDR3 runs from the conserved cysteine through the conserved F or W. A D gene is named only where the DNA matches it firmly. The listing skips clone size in some rows; elsewhere it reads once, few, many or a size class.

abundance	d_gene	v_gene	j_gene	CDR3aa	CDR3nt
-	TRBD1	TRBV19	TRBJ1-6	CASEGQHNSPLHF	TGTGCCAGCGAGGGACAGCATAATTCACCCCTCCACTTT
-	TRBD2	TRBV7-2	TRBJ2-1	CASSPPGLAGYNEQFF	TGTGCCAGCAGCCCGCCCGGACTAGCGGGTTACAATGAGCAGTTCTTC
-	-	TRBV6-1	TRBJ2-7	CASSSSQGWEQYF	TGTGCCAGCAGCTCCAGTCAGGGGTGGGAGCAGTACTTC
-	-	TRBV7-2	TRBJ1-2	CASSHEGPYTF	TGTGCCAGCAGCCATGAAGGCCCCTACACCTTC
-	-	TRBV19	TRBJ2-5	CASSIWGGDETQYF	TGTGCCAGTAGTATCTGGGGGGGCGATGAGACCCAGTACTTC
-	-	TRBV2	TRBJ2-1	CASSDRARYNEQFF	TGTGCCAGCAGTGATAGGGCCCGTTACAATGAGCAGTTCTTC
-	-	TRBV28	TRBJ1-5	CASTGGRQPQHF	TGTGCCAGCACGGGGGGCAGGCAGCCCCAGCATTTT
-	-	TRBV29-1	TRBJ2-7	CSVEDGSYEQYF	TGCAGCGTTGAAGATGGCAGTTACGAGCAGTACTTC
few	-	TRBV6-5	TRBJ2-3	CASRTVGSTDTQYF	TGTGCCAGCAGAACAGTGGGATCCACAGATACGCAGTATTTT
-	-	TRBV4-3	TRBJ2-3	CASSQDGIVDTQYF	TGCGCCAGCAGCCAAGACGGGATTGTCGATACGCAGTATTTT
-	-	TRBV9	TRBJ2-6	CASSVAGANVLTF	TGTGCCAGCAGCGTCGCTGGGGCCAACGTCCTGACTTTC
few	-	TRBV9	TRBJ2-1	CASSVLSRDNGEQFF	TGTGCCAGCAGCGTACTGTCCAGGGACAATGGTGAGCAGTTCTTC
-	-	TRBV15	TRBJ1-2	CATSLDRDGYTF	TGTGCCACCAGCCTGGATCGGGATGGCTACACCTTC
-	-	TRBV7-9	TRBJ2-6	CASSLHGANVLTF	TGTGCCAGCAGCTTACACGGGGCCAACGTCCTGACTTTC
-	TRBD2	TRBV4-3	TRBJ2-3	CASSQAGTSSSRTDTQYF	TGCGCCAGCAGCCAGGCCGGGACTAGCAGCTCTCGCACAGATACGCAGTATTTT
few	-	TRBV29-1	TRBJ2-1	CSVEGKWGGANEQFF	TGCAGCGTTGAAGGAAAGTGGGGCGGGGCCAATGAGCAGTTCTTC
-	-	TRBV4-1	TRBJ2-4	CASSQRGDGKNIQYF	TGCGCCAGCAGCCAACGAGGGGATGGCAAAAACATTCAGTACTTC
few	-	TRBV18	TRBJ1-3	CASSPLDGASGNTIYF	TGTGCCAGCTCACCACTGGACGGGGCCTCTGGAAACACCATATATTTT
-	TRBD1	TRBV14	TRBJ2-1	CASSQPGQGYIEQFF	TGTGCCAGCAGCCAACCGGGACAGGGGTACATTGAGCAGTTCTTC
-	-	TRBV28	TRBJ2-7	CASSPFAGTYEQYF	TGTGCCAGCTCGCCCTTCGCAGGAACCTACGAGCAGTACTTC
few	-	TRBV14	TRBJ2-1	CASSQGFRPSRASNEQFF	TGTGCCAGCAGCCAAGGATTTCGGCCTAGCCGCGCGTCAAATGAGCAGTTCTTC
-	-	TRBV7-3	TRBJ2-2	CASSLRGQPNTGELFF	TGTGCCAGCAGCTTAAGGGGACAACCAAACACCGGGGAGCTGTTTTTT
few	-	TRBV9	TRBJ2-5	CASSAGLQETQYF	TGTGCCAGCAGCGCGGGACTGCAAGAGACCCAGTACTTC
-	-	TRBV6-6	TRBJ2-1	CASSPRDNSYNEQFF	TGTGCCAGCAGCCCTCGGGACAACTCCTACAATGAGCAGTTCTTC
-	-	TRBV2	TRBJ2-5	CASSEVGTQYF	TGTGCCAGCAGTGAAGTTGGGACCCAGTACTTC
-	-	TRBV15	TRBJ2-3	CATSRDPPDTQYF	TGTGCCACCAGCAGAGATCCCCCAGATACGCAGTATTTT
few	TRBD2	TRBV18	TRBJ2-3	CASSPLAGGEDTQYF	TGTGCCAGCTCACCGCTAGCGGGAGGCGAAGATACGCAGTATTTT
-	-	TRBV7-2	TRBJ1-3	CASSPTGTGNTIYF	TGTGCCAGCAGCCCTACAGGGACTGGAAACACCATATATTTT
few	-	TRBV6-6	TRBJ2-2	CASSSGTLDTGELFF	TGTGCCAGCAGCTCCGGAACTCTGGACACCGGGGAGCTGTTTTTT
few	TRBD2	TRBV7-2	TRBJ2-7	CASSFLPGLAEITYEQYF	TGTGCCAGCAGCTTCCTCCCGGGACTAGCTGAGATTACCTACGAGCAGTACTTC
-	TRBD1	TRBV28	TRBJ2-5	CASSQYRGQETQYF	TGTGCCAGCAGCCAATACAGGGGGCAGGAGACCCAGTACTTC
few	-	TRBV7-9	TRBJ2-1	CASSRDFRGSNEQFF	TGTGCCAGCAGTCGGGACTTCCGAGGCTCCAATGAGCAGTTCTTC
few	-	TRBV4-2	TRBJ1-2	CASSQDENYGYTF	TGTGCCAGCAGCCAAGATGAGAACTATGGCTACACCTTC
few	-	TRBV7-8	TRBJ2-7	CASRTGASSYEQYF	TGTGCCAGCAGAACCGGGGCTAGCTCCTACGAGCAGTACTTC
-	TRBD2	TRBV19	TRBJ2-1	CAVQSGGWWNEQFF	TGTGCCGTGCAATCGGGAGGGTGGTGGAATGAGCAGTTCTTC